Listed below are T cell receptor beta chains from one sample, sequenced in a study of blood T cell repertoires in COVID-19. The table came from immunoSEQ multiplex PCR; TCRdb's copy has only in-frame clones and leaves some out. Of 200,000 to 250,000 clones detected, 70% to 85% appear once; the ten largest clones hold 3% to 3.5%. Sequenced material: PBMCs or T cells enriched from blood (not recorded which). The receptors derive from a woman in her fifties or sixties who had recovered from COVID-19. Each CDR3 is given with its conserved first and last residue. Fields, in order: clone size, J gene, V gene, D gene, CDR3 DNA, CDR3 protein. D genes are given only for firm matches. Some rows mark clone size as missing; the rest say once, few, many or name a class of expanded clone.

clone size: .
J gene: TRBJ2-5
V gene: TRBV15
D gene: .
CDR3 DNA: TGTGCCACCAGCAGAGTCCCCCTCTCCTCCCTCCGGGAGACCCAGTACTTC
CDR3 protein: CATSRVPLSSLRETQYF

clone size: .
J gene: TRBJ2-1
V gene: TRBV7-9
D gene: TRBD2
CDR3 DNA: TGTGCCAGCAGGGCCGGGACTAGGGGCGATGAGCAGTTCTTC
CDR3 protein: CASRAGTRGDEQFF

clone size: .
J gene: TRBJ1-3
V gene: TRBV6-5
D gene: TRBD1
CDR3 DNA: TGTGCCAGCTCAGGGGGGTCCTTCTCTGGAAACACCATATATTTT
CDR3 protein: CASSGGSFSGNTIYF

clone size: .
J gene: TRBJ1-2
V gene: TRBV6-4
D gene: .
CDR3 DNA: TGTGCCAGCAGTGACTCACGGAGGGGTGGCTACACCTTC
CDR3 protein: CASSDSRRGGYTF

clone size: .
J gene: TRBJ2-7
V gene: TRBV6-5
D gene: TRBD1
CDR3 DNA: TGTGCCAGCAGTTACTCGACAGGGATGGTAATTTACGAGCAGTACTTC
CDR3 protein: CASSYSTGMVIYEQYF

clone size: .
J gene: TRBJ1-1
V gene: TRBV4-1
D gene: .
CDR3 DNA: TGCGCCAGCAGCCAACGGGAGGGAGTGAACACTGAAGCTTTCTTT
CDR3 protein: CASSQREGVNTEAFF

clone size: .
J gene: TRBJ1-5
V gene: TRBV4-2
D gene: TRBD1
CDR3 DNA: TGTGCCAGCAGCCAAGGGTTGGACAGGGGATCCCTTAGCAATCAGCCCCAGCATTTT
CDR3 protein: CASSQGLDRGSLSNQPQHF

clone size: .
J gene: TRBJ2-1
V gene: TRBV5-1
D gene: .
CDR3 DNA: TGCGCCAGCAGCCCCACTAGGGCTTCCTACAATGAGCAGTTCTTC
CDR3 protein: CASSPTRASYNEQFF

clone size: .
J gene: TRBJ1-2
V gene: TRBV4-1
D gene: .
CDR3 DNA: TGCGCCAGCCATTCCGCCGTGGGCCTGGGCTATGGCTACACCTTC
CDR3 protein: CASHSAVGLGYGYTF

clone size: few
J gene: TRBJ1-5
V gene: TRBV5-1
D gene: TRBD1
CDR3 DNA: TGCGCCAGCAGCGCGGGACAGGGGCAGCCCCAGCATTTT
CDR3 protein: CASSAGQGQPQHF

clone size: .
J gene: TRBJ1-2
V gene: TRBV7-2
D gene: .
CDR3 DNA: TGTGCCAGCAGCTTACTACAGAACTATGGCTACACCTTC
CDR3 protein: CASSLLQNYGYTF

clone size: once
J gene: TRBJ2-2
V gene: TRBV2
D gene: .
CDR3 DNA: TGTGCCAGCACTGAGCACCCTTCGAGGGACACCGGGGAGCTGTTTTTT
CDR3 protein: CASTEHPSRDTGELFF

clone size: .
J gene: TRBJ1-3
V gene: TRBV7-9
D gene: TRBD1
CDR3 DNA: TGTGCCAGCAGCCCCCCCGGGACAGGGGCAACCTCTGGAAACACCATATATTTT
CDR3 protein: CASSPPGTGATSGNTIYF

clone size: .
J gene: TRBJ2-4
V gene: TRBV11-2
D gene: .
CDR3 DNA: TGTGCCAGCAGCTTAGGGGGTAGCGAGGGAGCCAAAAACATTCAGTACTTC
CDR3 protein: CASSLGGSEGAKNIQYF

clone size: .
J gene: TRBJ2-2
V gene: TRBV10-3
D gene: .
CDR3 DNA: TGTGCCATCGCCCTAGCGCAGGGGGGCGGGGAGCTGTTTTTT
CDR3 protein: CAIALAQGGGELFF

clone size: .
J gene: TRBJ2-1
V gene: TRBV30
D gene: TRBD1
CDR3 DNA: TGTGCCTGGAACACAGGGGGTAATGAGCAGTTCTTC
CDR3 protein: CAWNTGGNEQFF